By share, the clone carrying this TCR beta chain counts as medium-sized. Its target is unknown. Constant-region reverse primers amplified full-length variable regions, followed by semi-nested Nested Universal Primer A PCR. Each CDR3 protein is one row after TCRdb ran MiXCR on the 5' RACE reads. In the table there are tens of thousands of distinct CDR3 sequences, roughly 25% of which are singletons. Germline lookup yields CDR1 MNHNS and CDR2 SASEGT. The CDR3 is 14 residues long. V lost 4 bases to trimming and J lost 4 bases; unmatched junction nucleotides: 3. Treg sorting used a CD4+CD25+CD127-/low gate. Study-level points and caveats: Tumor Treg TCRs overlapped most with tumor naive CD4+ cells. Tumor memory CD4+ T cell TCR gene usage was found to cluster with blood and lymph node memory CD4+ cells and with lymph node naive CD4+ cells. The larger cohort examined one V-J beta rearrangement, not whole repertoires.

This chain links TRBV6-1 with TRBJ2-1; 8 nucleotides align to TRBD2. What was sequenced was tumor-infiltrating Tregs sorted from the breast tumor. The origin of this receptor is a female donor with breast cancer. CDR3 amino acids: CASSAAGDYNEQFF. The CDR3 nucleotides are TGTGCCAGCAGTGCAGCGGGGGATTACAATGAGCAGTTCTTC.